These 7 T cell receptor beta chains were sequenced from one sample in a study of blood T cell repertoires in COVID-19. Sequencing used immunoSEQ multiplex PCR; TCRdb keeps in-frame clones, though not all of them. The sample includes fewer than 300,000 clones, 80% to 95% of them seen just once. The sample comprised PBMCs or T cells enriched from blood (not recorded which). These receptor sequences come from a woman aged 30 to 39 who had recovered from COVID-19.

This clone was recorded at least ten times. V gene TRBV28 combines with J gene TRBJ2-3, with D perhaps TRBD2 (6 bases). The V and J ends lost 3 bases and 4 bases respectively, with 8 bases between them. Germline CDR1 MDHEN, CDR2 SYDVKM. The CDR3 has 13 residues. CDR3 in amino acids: CASSFGGADTQYF. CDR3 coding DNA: TGTGCCAGCAGTTTTGGAGGGGCAGATACGCAGTATTTT.

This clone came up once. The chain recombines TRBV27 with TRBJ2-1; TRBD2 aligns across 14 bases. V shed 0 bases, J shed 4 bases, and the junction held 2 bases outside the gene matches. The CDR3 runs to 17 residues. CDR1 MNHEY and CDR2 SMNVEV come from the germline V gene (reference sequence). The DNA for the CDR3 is TGTGCCAGCAGTTTATCTGGGACTAGCGGGAGATACAATGAGCAGTTCTTC. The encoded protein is CASSLSGTSGRYNEQFF.

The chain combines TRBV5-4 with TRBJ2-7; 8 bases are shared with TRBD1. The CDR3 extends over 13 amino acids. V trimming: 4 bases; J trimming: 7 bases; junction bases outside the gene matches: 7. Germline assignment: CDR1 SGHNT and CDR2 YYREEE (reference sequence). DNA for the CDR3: TGTGCCAGCAGCCTCGACAGGGGTCGGGAGCAGTACTTC. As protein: CASSLDRGREQYF. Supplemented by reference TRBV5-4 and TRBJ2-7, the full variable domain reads ETGVTQSPTHLIKTRGQQVTLRCSSQSGHNTVSWYQQALGQGPQFIFQYYREEENGRGNFPPRFSGLQFPNYSSELNVNALELDDSALYLCASSLDRGREQYFGPGTRLTVT.

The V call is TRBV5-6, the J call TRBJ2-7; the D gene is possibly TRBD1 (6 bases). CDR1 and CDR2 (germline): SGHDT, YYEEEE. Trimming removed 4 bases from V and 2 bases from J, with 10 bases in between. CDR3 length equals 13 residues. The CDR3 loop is CASSQDSPYEQYF. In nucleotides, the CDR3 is TGTGCCAGCAGCCAGGACAGCCCCTACGAGCAGTACTTC.

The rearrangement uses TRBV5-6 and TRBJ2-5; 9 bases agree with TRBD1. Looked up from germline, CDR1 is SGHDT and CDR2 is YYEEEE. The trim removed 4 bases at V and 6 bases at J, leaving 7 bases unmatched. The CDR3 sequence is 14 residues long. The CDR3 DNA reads TGTGCCAGCAGCACTCTGGGGACAGGGAAGACCCAGTACTTC. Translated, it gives CASSTLGTGKTQYF.

CDR3 DNA: TGTGCCAGCAGCTTAGTTGTGACAGAAGATCAGCCCCAGCATTTT. This translates into CASSLVVTEDQPQHF. The rearrangement joins TRBV5-5 to TRBJ1-5; maybe TRBD1 (5 bases). There are 15 residues in the CDR3. In germline, CDR1 is SGHKS, CDR2 YYEKEE (reference sequence). V was trimmed by 2 bases and J by 5 bases, leaving 14 bases between them.

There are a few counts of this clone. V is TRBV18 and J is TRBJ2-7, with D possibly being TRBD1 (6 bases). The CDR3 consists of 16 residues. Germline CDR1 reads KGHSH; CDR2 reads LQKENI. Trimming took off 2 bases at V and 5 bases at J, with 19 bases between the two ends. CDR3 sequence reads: CASSPFLAQGSNEQYF. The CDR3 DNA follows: TGTGCCAGCTCACCATTTCTAGCCCAGGGGTCGAACGAGCAGTACTTC.